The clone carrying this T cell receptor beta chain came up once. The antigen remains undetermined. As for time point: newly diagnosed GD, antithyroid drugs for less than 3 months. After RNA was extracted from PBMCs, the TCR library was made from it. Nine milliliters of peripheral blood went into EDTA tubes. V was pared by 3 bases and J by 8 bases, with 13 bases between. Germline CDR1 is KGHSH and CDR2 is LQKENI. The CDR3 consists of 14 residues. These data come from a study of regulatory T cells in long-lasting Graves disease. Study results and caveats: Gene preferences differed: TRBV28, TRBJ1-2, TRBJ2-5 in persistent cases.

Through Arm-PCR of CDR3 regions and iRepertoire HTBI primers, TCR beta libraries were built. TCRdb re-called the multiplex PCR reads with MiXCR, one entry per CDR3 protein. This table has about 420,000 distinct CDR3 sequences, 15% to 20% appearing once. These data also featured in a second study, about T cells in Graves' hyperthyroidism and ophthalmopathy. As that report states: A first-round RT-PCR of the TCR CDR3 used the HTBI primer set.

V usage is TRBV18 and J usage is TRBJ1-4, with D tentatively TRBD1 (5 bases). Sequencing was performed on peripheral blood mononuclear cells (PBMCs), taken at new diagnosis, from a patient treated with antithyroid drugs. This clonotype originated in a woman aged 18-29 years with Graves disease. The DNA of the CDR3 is TGTGCCAGCTCACCGGGCTTCCAGGGAGAAAAACTGTTTTTT. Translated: CASSPGFQGEKLFF.